This entry describes one T cell receptor beta chain. The entry originates in a study of blood T cell repertoires in COVID-19. Overall study context: The study drew acute and convalescent COVID-19 samples from the United States, Italy and Spain. T cells, B-cell-depleted T cells, or PBMCs provided the cDNA or gDNA that served as material.

Original analysis: Estimation of nucleated cell counts relied on the amplification of reference gene primers. The assay was immunoSEQ multiplex PCR, and TCRdb's table has in-frame clones only and misses some. The V and J calls and clone size were taken over from that table, and D and trimming were inferred from the DNA. The sample contains approximately 210,000 clones, roughly 80% of which appear only once. Sequencing input: peripheral blood. The source is a man aged 25-45 years with active or convalescent COVID-19.

The CDR3 protein is CASSQADGRDTQYF. The CDR3 bases are TGCGCCAGCAGCCAGGCGGATGGGAGGGATACGCAGTATTTT. V gene TRBV4-3 combines with J gene TRBJ2-3; D possibly corresponds to TRBD2 (6 bases). Per germline, CDR1 LGHNA and CDR2 YSLEER. This CDR3 comprises 14 residues. The V gene lost 3 bases and the J gene lost 6 bases, with 13 bases spanning the gap.